A single sample is the source of the 25 T cell receptor beta chains below, sequenced in a study of blood T cells in healthy people across ages. A J-beta primer mix and a sample-barcoded 5' primer were used in a second PCR of about 7 to 12 cycles. Via MiXCR, TCRdb re-called the 5' RACE reads, giving one row per CDR3 protein. In the table there are about a million distinct CDR3 sequences, roughly 51% of which are singletons. The sequenced material came from blood. The receptors derive from a woman aged 60-75 years in good health.

In its sample, this clonotype was seen once. The chain couples TRBV20-1 to TRBJ2-7; D possibly corresponds to TRBD1 (5 bases). The CDR3 length is 13 residues. V lost 6 bases to trimming and J lost 3 bases, with 15 bases between them. From germline, CDR1 is DFQATT and CDR2 SNEGSKA (reference sequence). The CDR3 DNA reads TGCAGTGCCCCCGACCCAGGGATCTACGAGCAGTACTTC. Encoded protein: CSAPDPGIYEQYF.

V is TRBV15 and J is TRBJ2-5; D is uncertain. CDR3 length equals 13 residues. Deletions cut 2 bases from V and 2 bases from J, with 6 bases between. In germline, CDR1 is LNHNV, CDR2 YYDKDF (reference sequence). Here the CDR3 reads CATSRPGQETQYF. Here the CDR3 DNA reads TGTGCCACCAGCAGACCAGGACAAGAGACCCAGTACTTC. Variable domain in full (rest from reference TRBV15 and TRBJ2-5): DAMVIQNPRYQVTQFGKPVTLSCSQTLNHNVMYWYQQKSSQAPKLLFHYYDKDFNNEADTPDNFQSRRPNTSFCFLDIRSPGLGDTAMYLCATSRPGQETQYFGPGTRLLVL.

The chain uses TRBV7-2 and TRBJ2-1; D call uncertain. Per the germline V gene, CDR1 is SGHTA and CDR2 is FQGNSA. V was shortened by 1 base and J by 8 bases, with 6 bases between the two germline ends. CDR3 length: 12 residues. CDR3 nucleotides: TGTGCCAGCAGCTTAGGTCGTCATGAGCAGTTCTTC. This sequence encodes CASSLGRHEQFF.

The V call is TRBV10-3, the J call TRBJ1-1; D remains unclear. V was trimmed by 8 bases and J by 4 bases, leaving 14 bases between them. This CDR3 has 13 residues. The germline V gene encodes CDR1 ENHRY and CDR2 SYGVKD. The CDR3: CAILDRERTEAFF. In DNA, the CDR3 is TGTGCCATCCTAGACCGGGAGCGCACTGAAGCTTTCTTT.

V gene TRBV6-5 combines with J gene TRBJ1-2; maybe TRBD1 (6 bases). The CDR3 is made up of 14 amino acids. Trimming removed 5 bases at V and 4 bases at J, with 14 bases between. Looked up from germline, CDR1 is MNHEY and CDR2 is SVGAGI. CDR3 sequence reads: CASSTSGESYGYTF. In nucleotides, the CDR3 is TGTGCCAGCAGTACCTCAGGGGAATCCTATGGCTACACCTTC.

The chain couples TRBV3-1 to TRBJ2-7; D may be TRBD2 (7 bases). Trimming left V 0 bases short and J 4 bases short, with 13 bases between. Germline V CDR1 and CDR2: LGHDT, YNNKEL (reference sequence). The CDR3 totals 15 residues. As DNA, the CDR3 is TGTGCCAGCAGCCAAGAGGGCGGGGGCCCGTACGAGCAGTACTTC. The encoded protein is CASSQEGGGPYEQYF.

The chain recombines TRBV20-1 with TRBJ2-1, with D tentatively TRBD1 or TRBD2 (5 bases each). The V end was cut by 6 bases, the J end by 7 bases, with 19 bases between. CDR1 and CDR2 (germline): DFQATT, SNEGSKA (reference sequence). The length of the CDR3 is 14 residues. The CDR3 loop is CSALSGREFNEQFF. The CDR3 region has the DNA TGCAGTGCCTTATCGGGCAGGGAGTTTAATGAGCAGTTCTTC.

The V call is TRBV5-1, the J call TRBJ2-1, with TRBD1 matching over 7 bases. V shed 6 bases and J 10 bases; nucleotides not matched to a gene: 10. Germline V gene data show CDR1 as SGHRS and CDR2 as YFSETQ. The CDR3 has 13 residues. The CDR3 sequence: CASTDRVLIEQFF. DNA of the CDR3: TGCGCCAGCACCGACAGGGTATTGATAGAGCAGTTCTTC. The variable domain in full, completed from reference TRBV5-1 and TRBJ2-1, reads KAGVTQTPRYLIKTRGQQVTLSCSPISGHRSVSWYQQTPGQGLQFLFEYFSETQRNKGNFPGRFSGRQFSNSRSEMNVSTLELGDSALYLCASTDRVLIEQFFGPGTRLTVL.

The chain couples TRBV6-2 or TRBV6-3 to TRBJ2-3; 8 positions agree with TRBD2. Germline trimming cut 5 bases from V and 4 bases from J; bases unmatched to any gene: 11. The CDR3 runs to 16 residues. Germline V lookup: CDR1 MNHEY, CDR2 SVGEGT. The CDR3 bases are TGTGCCAGCAGTCCTGGCCGGACTAGCAAAGCAGATACGCAGTATTTT. Its translation: CASSPGRTSKADTQYF.

This chain joins TRBV7-9 and TRBJ2-5; the D gene is possibly TRBD2 (6 bases). The germline V gene encodes CDR1 SEHNR and CDR2 FQNEAQ (reference sequence). V lost 2 bases, J lost 2 bases, and 18 bases lay in between. The CDR3 consists of 17 residues. CDR3 amino acids: CASSLSLTGDGQETQYF. The CDR3 DNA is TGTGCCAGCAGCTTATCTCTTACGGGAGATGGGCAAGAGACCCAGTACTTC.

The chain couples TRBV18 to TRBJ2-7; D might be TRBD1 (6 bases). Germline assignment: CDR1 KGHSH and CDR2 LQKENI. The CDR3 sequence is 18 residues long. V dropped 6 bases and J dropped 3 bases, with 27 bases sitting between them. The CDR3 here is CASSLQGMDRTFYYEQYF. Written as DNA, the CDR3 is TGTGCCAGCTCCCTGCAAGGAATGGACAGAACGTTTTACTACGAGCAGTACTTC.

This clonotype was counted ten times or more. This chain joins TRBV29-1 and TRBJ2-3, with TRBD2 matching 12 bases. V lost 5 bases and J lost 0; bases outside the gene matches: 9. The CDR3 totals 17 residues. Germline CDR1 SQVTM, CDR2 ANQGSEA. The CDR3, as DNA: TGCAGCGTTTTGACTAGCGGGAGACCACCTAGCACAGATACGCAGTATTTT. Translation: CSVLTSGRPPSTDTQYF.

The rearrangement joins TRBV7-8 to TRBJ2-7; 12 nucleotides align to TRBD2. V shed 2 bases and J 5 bases; nucleotides not matched to a gene: 4. Germline assignment: CDR1 SGHVS and CDR2 FQNEAQ. The CDR3 extends over 15 amino acids. This CDR3 is CASSLFRLAGDEQYF. DNA for the CDR3: TGTGCCAGCAGCTTATTCCGACTAGCGGGAGACGAGCAGTACTTC. Complete variable domain (other parts from reference TRBV7-8 and TRBJ2-7): GAGVSQSPRYKVAKRGQDVALRCDPISGHVSLFWYQQALGQGPEFLTYFQNEAQLDKSGLPSDRFFAERPEGSVSTLKIQRTQQEDSAVYLCASSLFRLAGDEQYFGPGTRLTVT.

This clonotype was seen more than once but under ten times. The J gene is TRBJ2-1, the V gene TRBV7-2, with D tentatively TRBD1 (5 bases). In germline, CDR1 is SGHTA, CDR2 FQGNSA. With 8 bases removed from V and 4 bases from J, the gap between germline ends came to 15 bases. CDR3 length: 14 amino acids. The CDR3 DNA reads TGTGCCAGCCGTGGAAGGGGCCAATACAATGAGCAGTTCTTC. Its protein product is CASRGRGQYNEQFF. The full variable domain, rest sourced from reference TRBV7-2 and TRBJ2-1, is GAGVSQSPSNKVTEKGKDVELRCDPISGHTALYWYRQSLGQGLEFLIYFQGNSAPDKSGLPSDRFSAERTGGSVSTLTIQRTQQEDSAVYLCASRGRGQYNEQFFGPGTRLTVL.

In its sample, this clonotype was seen a few times. V usage is TRBV4-3 and J usage is TRBJ1-2; D gene uncertain. Trimming cost V 3 bases and J 3 bases, with 8 bases left between them. This CDR3 comprises 13 residues. Germline V gives CDR1 LGHNA, CDR2 YSLEER. The CDR3 sequence: CASSQEGYYGYTF. In nucleotides, the CDR3 is TGCGCCAGCAGCCAGGAAGGGTACTATGGCTACACCTTC.

This sequence joins TRBV20-1 and TRBJ1-4; no clear D gene. Germline V lookup: CDR1 DFQATT, CDR2 SNEGSKA (reference sequence). The CDR3 length is 14 residues. V was trimmed by 0 bases and J by 4 bases, leaving 9 bases between them. CDR3 sequence (DNA): TGCAGTGCTAGAGATTCGGTTTATAATGAAAAACTGTTTTTT. The encoded protein is CSARDSVYNEKLFF.

This clonotype was seen just once. The J gene is TRBJ2-5, the V gene TRBV27; D uncertain. Per the germline V gene, CDR1 is MNHEY and CDR2 is SMNVEV (reference sequence). The CDR3 is 13 amino acids. Trimming removed 7 bases from V and 11 bases from J, with 20 bases in between. CDR3 sequence: CASIGITGYEQYF. For the CDR3, the DNA is TGTGCCAGCATTGGAATAACCGGCTATGAGCAGTACTTC.

This clonotype was seen more than once but under ten times. In DNA form, the CDR3 reads TGTGCCTTTACAGGGTCCAAAAACATTCAGTACTTC. It specifies CAFTGSKNIQYF. V and J are TRBV30 and TRBJ2-4; tentative D call: TRBD1 (6 bases). Trimming took off 7 bases at V and 2 bases at J, with 9 bases between the two ends. CDR1 GTSNPN and CDR2 SVGIG come from the germline V gene (reference sequence). The CDR3 spans 12 residues.

The genes are TRBV12-3 or TRBV12-4 and TRBJ2-1, with a tentative D call TRBD1 (6 bases). The CDR3 runs to 12 residues. Trimming left V 6 bases short and J 10 bases short, with 13 bases between. CDR3 region: CASSTTGLEQFF. CDR3 coding DNA: TGTGCCAGCAGCACTACAGGGTTAGAGCAGTTCTTC.

This clonotype occurred a few times. The V and J genes are TRBV28 and TRBJ2-1; the D is unclear. With 3 bases removed from V and 0 bases from J, the gap between germline ends came to 9 bases. CDR1 is MDHEN and CDR2 is SYDVKM in the germline V gene. The CDR3 is 15 amino acids. Written as DNA, the CDR3 is TGTGCCAGCAGTTTTTCGGATCCCTCCTACAATGAGCAGTTCTTC. Translated: CASSFSDPSYNEQFF.

Turning to this clonotype: One end of the junction varies from germline; a read error may be responsible. The rearrangement links TRBV20-1 to TRBJ2-4; 8 positions agree with TRBD2. The CDR3 covers 14 residues. The germline V gene has CDR1 DFQATT and CDR2 SNEGSKA (reference sequence). The CDR3 DNA reads as TGCAGTGCCCCCGGGGGGGTAGCCAAAAGCATTCAGTACTTC. It translates to CSAPGGVAKSIQYF.

This chain joins TRBV28 and TRBJ2-1; TRBD1 matches 8 bases. This CDR3 contains 15 residues. CDR1 is MDHEN and CDR2 is SYDVKM in the germline V gene. V lost 2 bases, J lost 4 bases, and 4 bases stayed unmatched. CDR3 coding DNA: TGTGCCAGCAGTTTACCAGGGGACAGGTACAATGAGCAGTTCTTC. Translation gives CASSLPGDRYNEQFF.

This clonotype was observed a few times. This sequence joins TRBV20-1 and TRBJ2-5, with 10 bases identical to TRBD2. The J call is doubtful: the DNA matches TRBJ2-7 better. The CDR3 consists of 13 residues. CDR1 DFQATT and CDR2 SNEGSKA come from the germline V gene (reference sequence). The CDR3 coding sequence is TGCAGTGCTAGTGCTAGCGGGAGAGGCGAGCAGTACTTC. This translates into CSASASGRGEQYF.

V is TRBV10-3 and J is TRBJ2-5; 14 positions match TRBD2. Looked up from germline, CDR1 is ENHRY and CDR2 is SYGVKD. Trimming at V came to 10 bases and at J to 4 bases, leaving 8 bases not matched to a gene. The CDR3 has 15 amino acids. CDR3 coding DNA: TGTGCCACGGGGACTAGCGGGAGCTCACGAGAGACCCAGTACTTC. As protein: CATGTSGSSRETQYF.

This chain uses TRBV24-1 with TRBJ2-7; maybe TRBD1 (7 bases). V lost 9 bases and J 2 bases, leaving 13 bases between the germline ends. The CDR3 covers 13 residues. Looked up from germline, CDR1 is KGHDR and CDR2 is SFDVKD. CDR3 bases: TGTGCCACCCAGGGGGGCCGGACCTACGAGCAGTACTTC. Its protein product is CATQGGRTYEQYF.